A single sample gave rise to the 11 T cell receptor beta chains below, sequenced in a study of shared clonotypes between healthy human individuals. Data came from immunoSEQ multiplex PCR; TCRdb stores just in-frame clones and leaves some out. Of nearly 2 million clones in the sample, about 95% were seen once. The naive CD8 subset, CD45RO-negative cells positively selected for CCR7, excluded terminally differentiated effector memory CD45RA+ cells. The specimen was naive CD8+ T cells sorted from blood. Receptors were obtained from a man between 18 and 29 years old in good health.

V and J are TRBV28 and TRBJ1-2; 10 nucleotides match TRBD1. V was pared by 3 bases and J by 2 bases, with 6 bases of the junction left unmatched. CDR1 and CDR2 (germline): MDHEN, SYDVKM. CDR3 length: 16 residues. The CDR3 loop is CASSLRPGQGNYGYTF. In DNA, the CDR3 is TGTGCCAGCAGTTTGCGTCCGGGACAGGGGAACTATGGCTACACCTTC.

Concerning this clone itself: Its ends do not fully match the called genes, so a read error is possible. This chain uses TRBV7-7 with TRBJ2-1, with 7 bases aligning to TRBD2. The CDR3 sequence is 13 residues long. CDR1 and CDR2 (germline): SSHAT, FNYEAQ (reference sequence). The CDR3 coding sequence is TGTGCTAGCAGCCGGTTTAGCGGGAATGAGCAGTTCTTC. Residues: CASSRFSGNEQFF.

This sequence joins TRBV9 and TRBJ2-2; TRBD2 matches at 8 bases. CDR1 and CDR2 from the germline V gene are SGDLS and YYNGEE. The CDR3 is 20 residues long. V gave up 0 bases and J gave up 0 bases; unmatched junction bases: 13. The CDR3 bases are TGTGCCAGCAGCGTAGATCATCCGACTAGCGTTACCCCGAACACCGGGGAGCTGTTTTTT. Translated, it gives CASSVDHPTSVTPNTGELFF.

This chain links TRBV6-5 with TRBJ1-1; TRBD1 is a possible D gene (6 bases). CDR1 is MNHEY, CDR2 SVGAGI, per germline. Trimming left V 1 base short and J 2 bases short, with 11 bases between. CDR3 size: 15 residues. CDR3 protein: CASSYLGGFNTEAFF. The CDR3 bases are TGTGCCAGCAGTTACTTAGGGGGGTTCAACACTGAAGCTTTCTTT.

This chain joins TRBV27 and TRBJ2-7, with a weak D call TRBD1 (7 bases). The CDR3 has 16 amino acids. Germline V gives CDR1 MNHEY, CDR2 SMNVEV (reference sequence). V dropped 6 bases and J dropped 4 bases, with 22 bases sitting between them. The CDR3 region is CASSRGAGAGVYEQYF. For the CDR3, the DNA is TGTGCCAGCAGCAGGGGGGCCGGGGCAGGGGTATACGAGCAGTACTTC.

The chain recombines TRBV10-2 with TRBJ2-5, with 11 bases aligning to TRBD2. The germline CDR1 and CDR2 sequences are WSHSY and SAAADI. The ends lost 6 bases at V and 1 base at J; junction bases unmatched: 7. This CDR3 has 16 residues. Here the CDR3 DNA reads TGCGCCAGCAGCCTAACGGGACTAGCGGTCCAAGAGACCCAGTACTTC. This gives the protein CASSLTGLAVQETQYF.

This clone was picked up one time. The chain combines TRBV7-3 with TRBJ2-1; a possible D gene is TRBD1 (5 bases). This CDR3 spans 18 amino acids. Germline loops: CDR1 SGHTA, CDR2 FQGTGA. V dropped 5 bases and J dropped 2 bases, with 22 bases sitting between them. In nucleotides, the CDR3 is TGTGCCAGCAGCCACCCTCCAGTAGGGGTCAACCCCTACAATGAGCAGTTCTTC. It specifies CASSHPPVGVNPYNEQFF.

The rearrangement joins TRBV9 to TRBJ2-2, with D tentatively TRBD1 (5 bases). Germline-derived CDR1 and CDR2 are SGDLS and YYNGEE. The CDR3 is 16 amino acids. V shed 0 bases and J shed 2 bases, with 11 bases lying between them. CDR3 amino acids: CASSVAVDRNTGELFF. The CDR3 DNA follows: TGTGCCAGCAGCGTAGCGGTCGACAGAAACACCGGGGAGCTGTTTTTT. The full variable domain, completed using reference TRBV9 and TRBJ2-2, is DSGVTQTPKHLITATGQRVTLRCSPRSGDLSVYWYQQSLDQGLQFLIQYYNGEERAKGNILERFSAQQFPDLHSELNLSSLELGDSALYFCASSVAVDRNTGELFFGEGSRLTVL.

This clone occurred once. At one boundary the junction diverges from the germline segment, which might be a read error. The chain employs TRBV4-1 and TRBJ1-4, with a weak D call TRBD1 (5 bases). The CDR3 covers 13 residues. Per the germline V gene, CDR1 is MGHRA and CDR2 is YSYEKL. CDR3 bases: TGCGCCAGCAGCCCCGAGGGGTGGGGGGACGAAATTTTT. Its protein product is CASSPEGWGDEIF.

The J gene is TRBJ2-7, the V gene TRBV27; perhaps TRBD2 as D (5 bases). V shed 8 bases and J shed 1 base, with 9 bases lying between them. Germline V gene lookup returns CDR1 MNHEY and CDR2 SMNVEV (reference sequence). This CDR3 region has 12 residues. In DNA form, the CDR3 reads TGTGCCAGCGGGGAGAGGTCCTACGAGCAGTACTTC. Its protein product is CASGERSYEQYF.

The chain links TRBV7-8 to TRBJ1-4; 7 nucleotides line up with TRBD1. Germline V gene lookup returns CDR1 SGHVS and CDR2 FQNEAQ. Trimming at V came to 4 bases and at J to 0 bases, leaving 11 bases not matched to a gene. This CDR3 has 18 amino acids. The CDR3 nucleotides read TGTGCCAGCAGCTGGAGGACAGGTTCAGGAACAACTAATGAAAAACTGTTTTTT. This sequence encodes CASSWRTGSGTTNEKLFF.